The present T cell receptor (beta chain) was sequenced within a study of blood T cell repertoires in COVID-19. Background on the study: Sites across the United States, Italy and Spain contributed samples from acute and convalescent COVID-19.

Method: immunoSEQ multiplex PCR; TCRdb's copy keeps in-frame clones and lacks some. In the table there are around 230,000 clones, roughly 83% of which are singletons. Only one count was recorded for this clone. This TCR came from a man aged 35-49 years with acute or convalescent COVID-19. Sequenced input: peripheral blood.

The CDR3 DNA sequence: TGTGCCAGCAGCGTAGTCGGGAGCGGCGCCGAGCAGTACTTC. Translated: CASSVVGSGAEQYF. V gene TRBV9 combines with J gene TRBJ2-7; D is perhaps TRBD2 (6 bases). Germline V gives CDR1 SGDLS, CDR2 YYNGEE. The CDR3 has 14 residues. Trimming shortened V by 0 bases and J by 6 bases, and 13 bases separated the two germline ends. The whole variable domain, remainder taken from reference TRBV9 and TRBJ2-7, is DSGVTQTPKHLITATGQRVTLRCSPRSGDLSVYWYQQSLDQGLQFLIQYYNGEERAKGNILERFSAQQFPDLHSELNLSSLELGDSALYFCASSVVGSGAEQYFGPGTRLTVT.